The 11 T cell receptor beta chains listed next were all sequenced from one sample in a study of blood T cell repertoires in COVID-19. Here immunoSEQ multiplex PCR was the method, and the copy in TCRdb shows in-frame clones only, minus some. This table holds fewer than 300,000 clones, 80% to 90% found once. Source material: PBMCs or T cells enriched from blood (not recorded which). Every receptor here comes from a man aged 40-49 years who had recovered from COVID-19.

The chain carries TRBV15 and TRBJ2-1, with 8 bases matching TRBD2. The CDR3 length is 12 residues. The trim removed 5 bases at V and 9 bases at J, leaving 3 bases unmatched. Per germline, CDR1 LNHNV and CDR2 YYDKDF (reference sequence). The CDR3 DNA sequence: TGTGCCACCAGCCTAGCGGGCCGTGAGCAGTTCTTC. It yields the protein CATSLAGREQFF.

The chain couples TRBV7-2 to TRBJ2-3; 8 nucleotides agree with TRBD2. CDR1 and CDR2 (germline): SGHTA, FQGNSA. This CDR3 is 16 amino acids long. V trimming: 1 base; J trimming: 4 bases; junction bases outside the gene matches: 7. The CDR3 sequence is CASSLERLARADTQYF. Written as DNA, the CDR3 is TGTGCCAGCAGCTTAGAAAGACTAGCGCGCGCAGATACGCAGTATTTT.

The gene calls are TRBV19 and TRBJ1-1, with D possibly TRBD1 on 5 matching bases. The ends were cut back, 3 bases at V and 2 bases at J, with 22 bases in the middle. From germline, CDR1 is LNHDA and CDR2 SQIVND (reference sequence). The CDR3 covers 18 residues. CDR3 nucleotides: TGTGCCAGTAGTATCTATCGGGGGTTTGAGGTGCGTAACACTGAAGCTTTCTTT. Its protein is CASSIYRGFEVRNTEAFF.

This rearrangement joins TRBV9 to TRBJ2-1; 8 positions agree with TRBD2. The CDR3 covers 16 residues. Per the germline V gene, CDR1 is SGDLS and CDR2 is YYNGEE. With V trimmed by 4 bases and J by 4 bases, 10 bases remained unmatched. The CDR3 nucleotides are TGTGCCAGCAGCCCGGGGGCGGGAGGAGGGTACAATGAGCAGTTCTTC. This encodes CASSPGAGGGYNEQFF.

The chain combines TRBV9 with TRBJ1-2; 9 positions match TRBD1. CDR3 length equals 15 residues. V was clipped by 4 bases and J by 2 bases; unmatched bases: 6. Per the germline V gene, CDR1 is SGDLS and CDR2 is YYNGEE. The DNA of the CDR3 is TGTGCCAGCAGCCTCCGGGACAGGGTCAACTATGGCTACACCTTC. Translated, it gives CASSLRDRVNYGYTF. The full variable domain, completed using reference TRBV9 and TRBJ1-2, is DSGVTQTPKHLITATGQRVTLRCSPRSGDLSVYWYQQSLDQGLQFLIQYYNGEERAKGNILERFSAQQFPDLHSELNLSSLELGDSALYFCASSLRDRVNYGYTFGSGTRLTVV.

CDR3 nucleotides: TGCGCCAGCAGCTTGGTAACCAGGACAACATCCTCAGATACGCAGTATTTT. The encoded protein is CASSLVTRTTSSDTQYF. The chain recombines TRBV5-1 with TRBJ2-3; possible D gene TRBD1, 5 bases. The CDR3 runs 17 residues. Trimming took off 0 bases at V and 4 bases at J, with 18 bases between the two ends. Germline V CDR1 and CDR2: SGHRS, YFSETQ.

The CDR3 is CASSLAAGSNEQFF. CDR3 DNA sequence: TGCGCCAGCAGCTTGGCGGCGGGATCAAATGAGCAGTTCTTC. V usage is TRBV5-1 and J usage is TRBJ2-1; a possible D gene is TRBD2 (6 bases). Germline values: CDR1 SGHRS, CDR2 YFSETQ. Deletions cut 0 bases from V and 7 bases from J, with 11 bases between. The CDR3 covers 14 residues.

V gene TRBV25-1 combines with J gene TRBJ2-2, with 12 positions matching TRBD2. After removal of 7 bases from V and 5 bases from J, the junction contained 5 bases not matched to a gene. This CDR3 region has 15 residues. Germline V gene lookup returns CDR1 MGHDK and CDR2 SYGVNS. This chain's CDR3 is CASTLTSGRTGELFF. As DNA, the CDR3 is TGTGCCAGCACACTGACTAGCGGGAGAACCGGGGAGCTGTTTTTT.

The V gene is TRBV5-8, the J gene TRBJ1-6; no firm D call. This CDR3 region has 15 residues. Germline loops: CDR1 SGHTS, CDR2 YDEGEE. Trimming stripped 0 bases from V and 0 bases from J, with 4 bases between. CDR3 amino acids: CASSLDSSYNSPLHF. The CDR3 DNA follows: TGTGCCAGCAGCTTGGACAGCTCCTATAATTCACCCCTCCACTTT.

The rearrangement joins TRBV9 to TRBJ2-7; TRBD2 matches 8 bases. Germline V gene data show CDR1 as SGDLS and CDR2 as YYNGEE. After removal of 4 bases from V and 2 bases from J, the junction contained 14 bases not matched to a gene. This CDR3 has 17 amino acids. The CDR3 sequence: CASSPQAGESHTYEQYF. The CDR3 DNA follows: TGTGCCAGCAGCCCCCAAGCGGGGGAATCTCATACCTACGAGCAGTACTTC.

The rearrangement uses TRBV6-5 and TRBJ2-7; 7 bases are a match to TRBD1. The CDR3 is 15 residues long. Germline V gene sequence: CDR1 MNHEY, CDR2 SVGAGI. Unmatched junction bases numbered 14, after V lost 5 bases and J lost 7 bases. The CDR3, as DNA: TGTGCCAGCAGTACCCGACAGGGTCTCGAGGGGGAGCAGTACTTC. Translating gives CASSTRQGLEGEQYF.